This T cell receptor beta chain was observed in a study of T-cell reconstitution after alpha-beta-depleted transplantation in children. Findings and caveats of the study: T-cell counts and diversity at one year post-transplant came mainly from newly produced T cells. Surviving recipient T cells and thymic progenitors produced the high day-60 TCRbeta diversity seen in some patients. By about two months after transplant, alpha-beta T cells reportedly arose from several hundred graft clones that had expanded.

Details on this clonotype: Its antigen is unknown.

The CDR3 loop spans 15 amino acids. Trimming removed 6 bases from V and 4 bases from J, with 16 bases in between. Germline CDR1 is MNHEY and CDR2 is SMNVEV (reference sequence). Unique molecular identifiers featured in how the TCRbeta library was prepared. A single record per CDR3 protein comes from TCRdb applying MiXCR to the PCR reads. The data hold approximately 190,000 distinct CDR3 sequences, with around 9.2% observed a single time. This clonotype was obtained from a male patient between 2 and 10 years old who had a stem cell transplant for acute myeloid leukemia, so the T cells may come from the graft donor. Sequencing used PBMCs, mostly from graft donor cells, obtained 360 days after TCRalphabeta/CD19-depleted stem cell transplant. The rearrangement links TRBV27 to TRBJ2-1; TRBD2 might be the D (6 bases). The CDR3 nucleotides are TGTGCCAGCAGCCTGCCGGGACTGACATACAATGAGCAGTTCTTC. Its translation: CASSLPGLTYNEQFF.